Shown below are 5 T cell receptor beta chains from a single sample sequenced in a study of metastatic and nonmetastatic thyroid tumors. With MiXCR, TCRdb called clones anew from the PCR reads. This sample has tens of thousands of clones; about 18% occur once, and the top ten carry 4.5% to 5.5%. Thyroid surgery was performed in patients who had received no treatment beforehand. The sequenced sample was blood. Every receptor here comes from a female donor with papillary thyroid cancer or a benign thyroid nodule (not recorded which). Some clones in this sample may be carry-over from other donors' samples.

In this sample, this clone is medium-sized. The chain combines TRBV6-1 with TRBJ2-1; 10 bases fit TRBD2. The germline CDR1 and CDR2 sequences are MNHNS and SASEGT. The V gene end was trimmed by 3 bases and the J gene end by 12 bases; junction bases not matched to a gene: 8. The CDR3 is 14 amino acids. The CDR3 reads CASSDKRGGKMQFF. In DNA form, the CDR3 reads TGTGCCAGCAGTGACAAGCGGGGGGGCAAAATGCAGTTCTTC.

This clone has ten or more counts. In DNA, the CDR3 is TGCGCCAGCAGCCCTTTAGCGGGGGGGCCGGGGGAGCAGTTCTTC. Its protein is CASSPLAGGPGEQFF. The chain has TRBV5-1 and TRBJ2-1; 11 bases are a match to TRBD2. The germline CDR1 and CDR2 sequences are SGHRS and YFSETQ. The J segment lost 10 bases and the V segment lost 4 bases, leaving 10 bases of the junction unmatched. The CDR3 runs 15 residues.

There are many counts of this clone. The chain carries TRBV6-1 and TRBJ1-2; D remains unclear. The CDR3 is 12 residues long. V lost 6 bases and J lost 4, with 9 bases in between. Looked up from germline, CDR1 is MNHNS and CDR2 is SASEGT. The CDR3 coding sequence is TGTGCCAGCAGGTACGGAGCCTATGGCTACACCTTC. This encodes CASRYGAYGYTF.

In this sample, this clone turned up a few times. This could be a read error, since a much larger clone is one nucleotide away. The V and J genes are TRBV6-1 and TRBJ2-1; D may be TRBD2 (6 bases). Germline loops: CDR1 MNHNS, CDR2 SASEGT. V dropped 1 base and J dropped 8 bases, with 15 bases sitting between them. The CDR3 covers 15 residues. The CDR3 DNA follows: TGTGCCAGCAGTGAAGGGTCGGGAGAAGCCCATGAGCAGTTCTTC. Its translation is CASSEGSGEAHEQFF.

About this clone itself: The CDR3 does not end in the conserved phenylalanine or tryptophan, so this is likely a read error. The limits of the CDR3 on the DNA are not certain, so only TCRdb's listed CDR3 is given. J is TRBJ2-2 and V is TRBV20-1. Including both end residues, the CDR3 is 9 amino acids long. Germline CDR1 is DFQATT and CDR2 is SNEGSKA (reference sequence). The chain's CDR3 is CSARAALAG.